One T cell receptor (beta chain) is described in this entry. It lacks a known antigen. No clone much larger than this one lies a single base away; base qualities are absent. The donors were under 40 Caucasian individuals from Russia, aged roughly 6 to 90 years, who were systemically healthy. Each donor gave approximately 9.3 milliliters of peripheral blood, collected into EDTA-treated Vacutainer tubes. PBMCs were isolated by Ficoll-Paque density-gradient centrifugation, with at least 6.5 million obtained per sample. Total RNA, at least 5 micrograms per sample, was extracted from PBMCs with Trizol reagent. Naive CD45RAhigh/CD27high T cell percentages were measured by flow cytometry on a PBMC aliquot from every donor. This entry comes from a study of blood T cells in healthy people across ages (dated by TCRdb to 2014 to 2015). Regarding the study in general: In model experiments, template switching captured roughly one uniquely barcoded TCR beta cDNA molecule for every two T cells. The study measured age-related changes in TCR beta repertoire diversity using deep sequencing normalized with unique cDNA molecular identifiers. The donors were split into four age groups: young (average about 16 years), middle-aged (about 40), aged (62) and long-lived (roughly 80). To avoid experimental bias, donors of different ages were spread randomly across the sequencing lanes. For two donors (one aged 18 to 30 and one aged 80 or older), the study analyzed two additional independent replicas of 1 million unique cDNA reads from the same blood draw.

The CDR3 sequence holds 11 residues, the cysteine and phenylalanine included. The entry retains the CDR3 DNA only, 33 bases that are in frame from base 1. CDR1 is given as DFQATT and CDR2 as SNEGSKA, both from the germline V gene (reference sequence). V loses 0 bases, J loses 8 bases, and the germline ends lie 7 bases apart. General study outcomes and caveats: As age increased, observed TCR beta diversity per million T cells dropped in a roughly linear way, and a significant reduction was already evident by age 40. There was a strong correlation between observed TCR beta diversity and the percentage of naive T cells measured by flow cytometry. Since profiling was done on bulk unsorted PBMCs, naive and antigen-experienced compartments could not be conclusively compared. Because donor CMV infection status was unknown, age-related changes in expanded clonotypes were potentially confounded. Estimates of total diversity based on one million sequenced T cells were considered lower bounds and underestimates. Compared with the aged group, the long-lived group had more naive CD4+ T cells, fewer expanded clones and increased TCR diversity, a pattern suggesting age selection.

The receptor library was made with 5' RACE. A second roughly 7 to 12 cycle PCR used a sample-barcoded 5' primer and a J-beta primer mix. A unique molecular identifier was introduced onto each TCR beta cDNA molecule by a template-switch 5' adaptor carrying 12 random nucleotides. Each sample yielded at least 2.5 million CDR3-containing paired-end reads. All of the RNA was converted into first-strand cDNA using the Mint cDNA synthesis kit, with a TRBC-specific oligonucleotide serving as the primer. After uracil-DNA glycosylase treatment, a first 18-cycle PCR used universal primers M1SS and BC2_uni_R on all cDNA. On the study's bioinformatics: For normalization, 1 million high-quality reads were randomly selected from each sample, with every read carrying a distinct molecular identifier. Instead of being binned into consensus sequences, reads with shared molecular identifiers were discarded. MiTCR, set to a Q25 quality threshold and the strictest error-elimination algorithm, was used for CDR3 identification, clonotype clustering and error correction. Lower-bound total TCR beta diversity was estimated with a nonparametric unseen species model using Euler transformation. The raw public reads went through TCRdb reprocessing: fastp at Q25, MiXCR clone calling, in-frame beta chains kept. Under each unique CDR3 protein, matching rows form one entry showing the most common genes and DNA. The V and J calls come from TCRdb's annotation, not from the publication. The sample yields 1.8 million or so distinct CDR3 sequences; approximately 40% were counted once. The biggest ten clones account for under 25% of the sample.

The chain links TRBV20-1 with TRBJ1-2, with the D gene not clear enough to name. Sequenced material: blood. This TCR was sampled from a human donor in good health. The CDR3 loop reads CSARDPRGYTF. In nucleotides, the sequence is TGCAGTGCTAGAGATCCCCGGGGCTACACCTTC.